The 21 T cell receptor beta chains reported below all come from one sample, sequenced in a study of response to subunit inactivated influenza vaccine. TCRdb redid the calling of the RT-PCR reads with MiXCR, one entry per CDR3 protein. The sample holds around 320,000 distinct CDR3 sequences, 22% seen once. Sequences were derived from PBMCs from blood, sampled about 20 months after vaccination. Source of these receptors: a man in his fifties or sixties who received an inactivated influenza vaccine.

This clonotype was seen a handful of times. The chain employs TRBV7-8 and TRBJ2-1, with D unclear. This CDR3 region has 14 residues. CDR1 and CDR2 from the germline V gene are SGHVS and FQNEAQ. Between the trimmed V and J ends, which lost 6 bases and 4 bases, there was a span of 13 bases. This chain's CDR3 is CASSRSRFYNEQFF. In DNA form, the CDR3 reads TGTGCCAGCAGTCGGTCCAGGTTTTACAATGAGCAGTTCTTC. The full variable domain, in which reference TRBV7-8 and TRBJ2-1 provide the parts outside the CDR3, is GAGVSQSPRYKVAKRGQDVALRCDPISGHVSLFWYQQALGQGPEFLTYFQNEAQLDKSGLPSDRFFAERPEGSVSTLKIQRTQQEDSAVYLCASSRSRFYNEQFFGPGTRLTVL.

CDR3 in amino acids: CSVRQGAEGYTF. In DNA, the CDR3 is TGCAGCGTAAGACAGGGGGCGGAGGGCTACACCTTC. J is TRBJ1-2 and V is TRBV29-1, with TRBD1 matching over 10 bases. Germline V gene data show CDR1 as SQVTM and CDR2 as ANQGSEA. The V gene end was trimmed by 6 bases and the J gene end by 8 bases; junction bases not matched to a gene: 6. The CDR3 contains 12 residues.

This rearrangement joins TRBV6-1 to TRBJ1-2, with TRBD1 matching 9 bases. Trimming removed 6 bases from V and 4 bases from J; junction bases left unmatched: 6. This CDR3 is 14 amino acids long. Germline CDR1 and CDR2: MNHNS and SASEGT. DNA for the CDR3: TGTGCCAGCAGCAAGTCGGGACAGGGCTATGGCTACACCTTC. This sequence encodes CASSKSGQGYGYTF.

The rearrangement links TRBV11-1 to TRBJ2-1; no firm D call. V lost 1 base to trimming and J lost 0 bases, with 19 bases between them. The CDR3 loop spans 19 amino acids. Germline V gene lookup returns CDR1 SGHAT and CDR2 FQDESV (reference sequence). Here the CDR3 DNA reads TGTGCCAGCAGCTTAGGGTTGGCTGCCCGAAGTAGCTCCTACAATGAGCAGTTCTTC. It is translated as CASSLGLAARSSSYNEQFF. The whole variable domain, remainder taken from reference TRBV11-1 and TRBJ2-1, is EAEVAQSPRYKITEKSQAVAFWCDPISGHATLYWYRQILGQGPELLVQFQDESVVDDSQLPKDRFSAERLKGVDSTLKIQPAELGDSAMYLCASSLGLAARSSSYNEQFFGPGTRLTVL.

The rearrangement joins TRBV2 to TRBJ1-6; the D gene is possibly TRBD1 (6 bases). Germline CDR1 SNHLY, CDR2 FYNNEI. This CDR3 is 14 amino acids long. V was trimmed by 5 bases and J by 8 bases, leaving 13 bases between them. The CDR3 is CASSKTGWDSPLHF. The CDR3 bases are TGTGCCAGCAGTAAGACAGGATGGGATTCACCCCTCCACTTT.

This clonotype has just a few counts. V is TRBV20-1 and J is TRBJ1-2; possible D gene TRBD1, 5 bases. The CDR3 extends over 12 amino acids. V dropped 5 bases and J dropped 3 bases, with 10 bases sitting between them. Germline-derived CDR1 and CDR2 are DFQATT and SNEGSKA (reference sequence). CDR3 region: CSAPGTDYGYTF. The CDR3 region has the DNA TGCAGTGCTCCCGGGACGGACTATGGCTACACCTTC.

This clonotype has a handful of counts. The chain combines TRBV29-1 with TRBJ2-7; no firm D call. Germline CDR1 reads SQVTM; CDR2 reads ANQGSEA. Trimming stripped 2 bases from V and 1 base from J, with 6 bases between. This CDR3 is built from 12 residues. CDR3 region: CSVESGSYEQYF. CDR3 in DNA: TGCAGCGTTGAATCAGGATCCTACGAGCAGTACTTC.

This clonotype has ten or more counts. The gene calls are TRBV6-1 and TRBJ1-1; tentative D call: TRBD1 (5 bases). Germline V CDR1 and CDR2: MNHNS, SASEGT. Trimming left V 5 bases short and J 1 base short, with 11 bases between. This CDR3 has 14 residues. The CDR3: CASSRPDRNTEAFF. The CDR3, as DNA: TGTGCCAGCAGTAGACCAGACAGGAACACTGAAGCTTTCTTT.

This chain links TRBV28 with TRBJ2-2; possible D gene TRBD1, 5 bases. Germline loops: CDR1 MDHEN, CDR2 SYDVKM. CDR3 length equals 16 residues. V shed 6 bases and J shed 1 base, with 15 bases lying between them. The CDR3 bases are TGTGCCAGCAGGGTACGGACAAGCCAGAACACCGGGGAGCTGTTTTTT. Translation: CASRVRTSQNTGELFF.

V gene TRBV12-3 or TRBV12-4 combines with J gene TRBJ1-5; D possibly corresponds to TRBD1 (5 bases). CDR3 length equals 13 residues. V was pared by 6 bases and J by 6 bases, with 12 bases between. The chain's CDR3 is CASSLSQGQPQHF. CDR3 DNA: TGTGCCAGCAGCCTCTCCCAGGGTCAGCCCCAGCATTTT.

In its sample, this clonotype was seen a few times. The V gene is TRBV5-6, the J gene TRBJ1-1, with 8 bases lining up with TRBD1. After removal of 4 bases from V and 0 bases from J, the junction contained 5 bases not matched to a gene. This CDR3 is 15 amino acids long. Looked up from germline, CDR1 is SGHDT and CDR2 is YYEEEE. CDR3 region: CASSQMDRVNTEAFF. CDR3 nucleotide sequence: TGTGCCAGCAGCCAAATGGACAGGGTGAACACTGAAGCTTTCTTT.

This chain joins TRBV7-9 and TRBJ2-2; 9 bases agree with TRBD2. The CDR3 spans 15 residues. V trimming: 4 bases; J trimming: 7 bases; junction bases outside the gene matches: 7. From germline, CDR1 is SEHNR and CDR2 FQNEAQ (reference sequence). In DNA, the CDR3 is TGTGCCAGCAGCTACGGGACTAGCATCGTCGGGGAGCTGTTTTTT. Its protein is CASSYGTSIVGELFF.

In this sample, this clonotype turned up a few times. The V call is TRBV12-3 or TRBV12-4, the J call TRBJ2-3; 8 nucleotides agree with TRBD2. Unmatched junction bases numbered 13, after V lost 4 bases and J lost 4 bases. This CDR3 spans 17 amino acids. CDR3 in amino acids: CASSSLVSSGFPDTQYF. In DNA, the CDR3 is TGTGCCAGCAGTTCGCTGGTCTCTAGCGGGTTCCCAGATACGCAGTATTTT.

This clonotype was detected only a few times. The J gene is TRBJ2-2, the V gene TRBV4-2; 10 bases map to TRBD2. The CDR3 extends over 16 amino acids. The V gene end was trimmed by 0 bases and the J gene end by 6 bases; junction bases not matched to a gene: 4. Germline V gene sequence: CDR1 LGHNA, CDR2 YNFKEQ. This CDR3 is CASSQESGGAAGELFF. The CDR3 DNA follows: TGTGCCAGCAGCCAAGAAAGCGGGGGGGCGGCCGGGGAGCTGTTTTTT.

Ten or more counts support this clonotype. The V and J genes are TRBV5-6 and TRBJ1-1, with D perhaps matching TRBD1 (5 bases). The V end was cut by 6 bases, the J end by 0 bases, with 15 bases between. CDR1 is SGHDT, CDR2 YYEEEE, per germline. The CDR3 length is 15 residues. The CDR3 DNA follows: TGTGCCAGCACCATTACGGGGCTGATGAACACTGAAGCTTTCTTT. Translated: CASTITGLMNTEAFF.

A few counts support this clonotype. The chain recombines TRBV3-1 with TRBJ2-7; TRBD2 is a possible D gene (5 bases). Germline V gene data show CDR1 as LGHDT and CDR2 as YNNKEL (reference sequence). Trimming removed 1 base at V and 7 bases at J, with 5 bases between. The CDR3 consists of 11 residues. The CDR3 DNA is TGTGCCAGCAGCCAAGCGGGGGAGCAGTACTTC. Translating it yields CASSQAGEQYF.

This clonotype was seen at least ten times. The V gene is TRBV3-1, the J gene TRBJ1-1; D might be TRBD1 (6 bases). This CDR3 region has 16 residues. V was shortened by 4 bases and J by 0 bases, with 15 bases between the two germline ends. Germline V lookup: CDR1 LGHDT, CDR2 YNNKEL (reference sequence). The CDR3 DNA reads TGTGCCAGCAGCCGCTTTACAGGGACTATGAACACTGAAGCTTTCTTT. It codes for CASSRFTGTMNTEAFF.

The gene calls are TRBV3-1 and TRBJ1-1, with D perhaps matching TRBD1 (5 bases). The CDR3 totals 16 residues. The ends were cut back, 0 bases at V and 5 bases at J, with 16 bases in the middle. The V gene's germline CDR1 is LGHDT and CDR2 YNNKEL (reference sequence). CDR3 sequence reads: CASSQDFGRGGTEAFF. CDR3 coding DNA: TGTGCCAGCAGCCAAGATTTTGGAAGGGGAGGAACTGAAGCTTTCTTT.

CDR3 DNA: TGTGCCAGCACACCTGCTGTCTGGTCCTACGAGCAGTACTTC. It specifies CASTPAVWSYEQYF. V usage is TRBV7-8 and J usage is TRBJ2-7, with D unresolved. Trimming stripped 7 bases from V and 1 base from J, with 14 bases between. Germline lookup yields CDR1 SGHVS and CDR2 FQNEAQ. The CDR3 sequence is 14 residues long.

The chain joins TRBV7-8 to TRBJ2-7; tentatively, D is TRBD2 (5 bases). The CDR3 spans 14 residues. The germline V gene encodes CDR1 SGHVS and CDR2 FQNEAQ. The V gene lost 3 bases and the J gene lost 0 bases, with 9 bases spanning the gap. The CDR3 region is CASSFLRDSYEQYF. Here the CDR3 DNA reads TGTGCCAGCAGCTTCCTCCGGGACTCCTACGAGCAGTACTTC.

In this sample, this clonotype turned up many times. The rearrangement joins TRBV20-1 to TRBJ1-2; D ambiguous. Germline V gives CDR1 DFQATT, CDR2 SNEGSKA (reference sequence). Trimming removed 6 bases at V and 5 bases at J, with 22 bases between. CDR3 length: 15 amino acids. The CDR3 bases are TGCAGTGCGAAACCCCCGGCGGCAGGCGGATATGGCTACACCTTC. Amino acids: CSAKPPAAGGYGYTF.